These 15 T cell receptor beta chains were sequenced from one sample in a study of OX40 agonist ivuxolimab in advanced cancers. The repertoire was sequenced with immunoSEQ multiplex PCR; TCRdb's copy has only in-frame clones and lacks some. Altogether 40,000 to 65,000 clones are present, 84% being singletons, with the ten largest covering 4.6%. The source was CD4+ or CD8+ T cells sorted from blood, collected in a trial of the OX40 agonist ivuxolimab. The source of these receptors is an adult with an advanced solid tumor such as melanoma, head and neck, liver or kidney cancer.

This clone was counted a single time. CDR3 in DNA: TGTGCCAGCAGTTACACTAGACAGATGAACACCGGGGAGCTGTTTTTT. It is translated as CASSYTRQMNTGELFF. The rearrangement uses TRBV6-6 and TRBJ2-2; D could derive from TRBD1 or TRBD2 (5 bases each). Trimming cost V 2 bases and J 1 base, with 11 bases left between them. The CDR3 runs to 16 residues. Per the germline V gene, CDR1 is MNHNY and CDR2 is SVGAGI (reference sequence).

The table lists this clone with a count of one. The chain combines TRBV5-1 with TRBJ1-2, with 9 positions matching TRBD1. Germline V gives CDR1 SGHRS, CDR2 YFSETQ. This CDR3 has 15 amino acids. Losses at the gene ends were 4 bases for V and 2 bases for J; bases not matched to a gene: 6. The CDR3 DNA follows: TGCGCCAGCAGCCCAACAGGGACAGGGAACTATGGCTACACCTTC. Its translation: CASSPTGTGNYGYTF.

The chain has TRBV7-9 and TRBJ2-1; D possibly corresponds to TRBD1 (5 bases). There are 13 residues in the CDR3. CDR1 and CDR2 from the germline V gene are SEHNR and FQNEAQ (reference sequence). The V end was cut by 5 bases, the J end by 12 bases, with 17 bases between. This CDR3 reads CASSPRASNWQFF. For the CDR3, the DNA is TGTGCCAGCAGCCCCAGGGCCAGTAATTGGCAGTTCTTC.

V and J are TRBV2 and TRBJ2-2; the D gene is possibly TRBD2 (6 bases). The CDR3 totals 13 residues. Germline lookup yields CDR1 SNHLY and CDR2 FYNNEI. V was clipped by 6 bases and J by 5 bases, with 10 bases between them. The CDR3, as DNA: TGTGCCAGCAGGAGACTAGTGACCGGGGAGCTGTTTTTT. It yields the protein CASRRLVTGELFF.

The V and J genes are TRBV11-3 and TRBJ2-1, with TRBD1 identical over 7 bases. This CDR3 has 15 residues. Germline V gene sequence: CDR1 SGHNT, CDR2 YENEEA. After removal of 1 base from V and 4 bases from J, the junction contained 4 bases not matched to a gene. Written as DNA, the CDR3 is TGTGCCAGCAGCTTAGGACAGGGCGGATACAATGAGCAGTTCTTC. This gives the protein CASSLGQGGYNEQFF.

The chain recombines TRBV10-2 with TRBJ2-1; 11 bases align to TRBD2. This CDR3 is built from 16 residues. Germline CDR1 is WSHSY and CDR2 is SAAADI. Unmatched junction bases numbered 10, after V lost 5 bases and J lost 7 bases. The CDR3, as DNA: TGCGCCAGCAGTTCTGTAGCGGGAGGGCCAAGGAATGAGCAGTTCTTC. This sequence encodes CASSSVAGGPRNEQFF.

The genes are TRBV5-1 and TRBJ2-3; 12 nucleotides match TRBD2. J gave up 2 bases and V 4 bases, and 8 bases lay outside the gene matches. This CDR3 is 17 amino acids long. Germline V lookup: CDR1 SGHRS, CDR2 YFSETQ. The CDR3 sequence is CASSRRTSGTFTDTQYF. CDR3 in DNA: TGCGCCAGCAGCCGTCGGACTAGCGGGACTTTCACAGATACGCAGTATTTT.

The chain carries TRBV4-2 and TRBJ1-5; 8 bases agree with TRBD1. This CDR3 has 18 amino acids. Looked up from germline, CDR1 is LGHNA and CDR2 is YNFKEQ. V lost 2 bases, J lost 4 bases, and 13 bases stayed unmatched. The CDR3 region is CASSQNHGTGLENQPQHF. DNA for the CDR3: TGTGCCAGCAGCCAAAACCACGGGACAGGTCTCGAAAATCAGCCCCAGCATTTT.

The gene calls are TRBV5-1 and TRBJ2-2; 12 bases are shared with TRBD2. CDR1 is SGHRS and CDR2 is YFSETQ in the germline V gene. The CDR3 extends over 16 amino acids. The V and J ends lost 7 bases and 4 bases, in that order; junction bases with no gene match: 8. The CDR3 loop reads CASRRGLAGSTGELFF. The CDR3 DNA follows: TGCGCCAGCCGGAGAGGACTAGCGGGAAGCACCGGGGAGCTGTTTTTT.

CDR3 loop: CASGLLSGGNTEAFF. The CDR3 DNA reads TGTGCTAGTGGTTTGCTTAGCGGTGGGAACACTGAAGCTTTCTTT. The chain uses TRBV12-5 and TRBJ1-1; D gene unclear. V shed 2 bases and J shed 1 base, with 11 bases lying between them. Germline CDR1 is LGHNT and CDR2 is FRNRAP. The CDR3 covers 15 residues.

The chain employs TRBV2 and TRBJ1-4; D gene ambiguous. This CDR3 comprises 12 residues. CDR1 is SNHLY, CDR2 FYNNEI, per germline. The V end lost 8 bases, the J end lost 7 bases, and 11 bases lay between the germline ends. CDR3 region: CASSPGFEKLFF. Written as DNA, the CDR3 is TGTGCCAGCTCCCCGGGATTTGAAAAACTGTTTTTT. The complete variable domain, with remaining parts taken from reference TRBV2 and TRBJ1-4, reads EPEVTQTPSHQVTQMGQEVILRCVPISNHLYFYWYRQILGQKVEFLVSFYNNEISEKSEIFDDQFSVERPDGSNFTLKIRSTKLEDSAMYFCASSPGFEKLFFGSGTQLSVL.

This clone was picked up one time. This sequence joins TRBV7-2 and TRBJ1-1, with 7 nucleotides matching TRBD1. From germline, CDR1 is SGHTA and CDR2 FQGNSA. This CDR3 spans 14 amino acids. After removal of 1 base from V and 6 bases from J, the junction contained 5 bases not matched to a gene. Here the CDR3 DNA reads TGTGCCAGCAGCTTAGAGAGGACAGGAGCTGAAGCTTTCTTT. The encoded protein is CASSLERTGAEAFF.

The J gene is TRBJ1-1, the V gene TRBV30; 8 bases agree with TRBD1. V lost 3 bases to trimming and J lost 7 bases; unmatched junction nucleotides: 4. CDR3 length equals 12 residues. Germline assignment: CDR1 GTSNPN and CDR2 SVGIG (reference sequence). The CDR3 DNA follows: TGTGCCTGGAGCCCCGGACAGGGTGAAGCTTTCTTT. Amino acid sequence: CAWSPGQGEAFF.

The chain has TRBV11-3 and TRBJ2-2; D is undetermined. The CDR3 runs 12 residues. Between the trimmed V and J ends, which lost 3 bases and 4 bases, there was a span of 3 bases. Germline CDR1 SGHNT, CDR2 YENEEA. The DNA for the CDR3 is TGTGCCAGCAGCTTTCTCACCGGGGAGCTGTTTTTT. Translated: CASSFLTGELFF.

V usage is TRBV19 and J usage is TRBJ1-5; TRBD1 might be the D (6 bases). The CDR3 spans 14 residues. Germline V gene sequence: CDR1 LNHDA, CDR2 SQIVND (reference sequence). V lost 3 bases, J lost 7 bases, and 13 bases lay in between. The CDR3 sequence: CASSIGGQGQPQHF. CDR3 DNA: TGTGCCAGTAGTATCGGGGGCCAGGGGCAGCCCCAGCATTTT.